The 27 T cell receptor beta chains listed next were all sequenced from one sample in a study of human T cells and chemical hapten exposure. In TCRdb, the RACE reads were re-called with MiXCR into one record per CDR3 protein. The sample lists 34,000 or so distinct CDR3 sequences, 10% occurring once. The time point: pre-sensitization, week 0. Documented treatment: therapeutic diphenylcyclopropenone sensitization with weekly scalp DPC. Total RNA was extracted from unfractionated whole blood. Sequencing was performed on whole blood, taken in connection with sensitization to the hapten diphenylcyclopropenone (DPC). Source of these receptors: a man aged 50-60 years with alopecia areata. Some clones in this sample may be carry-over from other donors' samples.

The sample holds many counts of this clonotype. The chain couples TRBV11-2 to TRBJ2-7; D not certain. The CDR3 covers 12 residues. Per the germline V gene, CDR1 is SGHAT and CDR2 is FQNNGV. With 6 bases removed from V and 9 bases from J, the gap between germline ends came to 15 bases. CDR3 loop: CASSLGTPLQYF. DNA of the CDR3: TGTGCCAGCAGTCTCGGCACACCGCTGCAGTACTTC.

This clonotype was seen repeatedly, ten times or more. The CDR3 coding sequence is TGCAGTGCACTGACTAGCGCCCGAAGAGGGTACAATGAGCAGTTCTTC. This translates into CSALTSARRGYNEQFF. The rearrangement links TRBV20-1 to TRBJ2-1; 8 positions match TRBD2. Germline values: CDR1 DFQATT, CDR2 SNEGSKA (reference sequence). With 6 bases clipped from V and 4 bases from J, the junction kept 14 bases outside the gene matches. CDR3 length: 16 residues.

This clonotype was detected ten times or more. The rearrangement uses TRBV7-9 and TRBJ1-1; D call uncertain. Between the trimmed V and J ends, which lost 5 bases and 4 bases, there was a span of 11 bases. The CDR3 loop spans 13 amino acids. Germline CDR1 is SEHNR and CDR2 is FQNEAQ (reference sequence). CDR3 amino acids: CASSPTASTEAFF. The CDR3 DNA reads TGTGCCAGCAGCCCTACAGCATCCACTGAAGCTTTCTTT.

This clonotype was recorded many times. The V and J genes are TRBV12-3 or TRBV12-4 and TRBJ1-2; D remains unclear. V was clipped by 0 bases and J by 4 bases, with 15 bases between them. The CDR3 consists of 16 residues. The CDR3 loop is CASSLADGSYGYGYTF. The CDR3 bases are TGTGCCAGCAGTTTAGCGGATGGCAGCTATGGCTATGGCTACACCTTC.

The sample holds many counts of this clonotype. The chain uses TRBV11-1 and TRBJ2-3; 7 bases are a match to TRBD2. CDR3 length equals 16 residues. V shed 1 base and J 4 bases; nucleotides not matched to a gene: 8. Germline CDR1 reads SGHAT; CDR2 reads FQDESV (reference sequence). The CDR3 bases are TGTGCCAGCAGCTTAGTCGGCGGGAGTCCCTCAGATACGCAGTATTTT. Residues: CASSLVGGSPSDTQYF.

This clonotype was seen ten or more times. The chain has TRBV5-1 and TRBJ1-1; possibly TRBD1 for D (5 bases). Germline loops: CDR1 SGHRS, CDR2 YFSETQ. The ends were cut back, 7 bases at V and 3 bases at J, with 16 bases in the middle. CDR3 length: 14 amino acids. Here the CDR3 DNA reads TGCGCCAGCCGTTGGGGCATAGCGGACACTGAAGCTTTCTTT. Translating it yields CASRWGIADTEAFF.

The V call is TRBV28, the J call TRBJ2-2, with D hard to call. Germline CDR1 and CDR2: MDHEN and SYDVKM. The CDR3 extends over 13 amino acids. With 5 bases removed from V and 0 bases from J, the gap between germline ends came to 4 bases. CDR3 sequence: CASSLTNTGELFF. As DNA, the CDR3 is TGTGCCAGCAGTCTTACGAACACCGGGGAGCTGTTTTTT.

This clonotype was seen at least ten times. One junction end disagrees with the germline gene, perhaps due to a read error. The CDR3 coding sequence is TGTGCTAGCAGCTTGGGACAAACCACAGATACGCAGTATTTT. The encoded protein is CASSLGQTTDTQYF. The V and J genes are TRBV7-7 and TRBJ2-3, with D possibly matching TRBD1 (6 bases). The CDR3 consists of 14 residues. Germline CDR1 SSHAT, CDR2 FNYEAQ (reference sequence).

J is TRBJ2-3 and V is TRBV5-1, with D tentatively TRBD2 (5 bases). V lost 7 bases and J 2 bases, leaving 14 bases between the germline ends. The CDR3 is 14 residues long. Germline-derived CDR1 and CDR2 are SGHRS and YFSETQ. The CDR3 spells CASRSIGNTDTQYF. CDR3 in DNA: TGCGCCAGCCGCAGTATCGGGAACACAGATACGCAGTATTTT.

In this sample, this clonotype turned up many times. The chain joins TRBV10-3 to TRBJ2-5, with D unclear. The germline CDR1 and CDR2 sequences are ENHRY and SYGVKD. This CDR3 comprises 13 residues. Trimming took off 6 bases at V and 2 bases at J, with 10 bases between the two ends. CDR3 residues: CAISARNQETQYF. The CDR3 nucleotides are TGTGCCATCAGCGCTCGGAATCAAGAGACCCAGTACTTC.

The chain combines TRBV6-2 or TRBV6-3 with TRBJ1-5; D not certain. CDR1 and CDR2 from the germline V gene are MNHEY and SVGEGT. The CDR3 has 12 residues. Trimming stripped 8 bases from V and 1 base from J, with 6 bases between. The CDR3 coding sequence is TGTGCCAGCCAGAGGAGCAATCAGCCCCAGCATTTT. Amino acid sequence: CASQRSNQPQHF.

At least ten counts were recorded for this clonotype. The chain couples TRBV25-1 to TRBJ2-7; 9 bases align to TRBD2. After removal of 6 bases from V and 0 bases from J, the junction contained 3 bases not matched to a gene. Germline CDR1 is MGHDK and CDR2 is SYGVNS. The CDR3 has 14 amino acids. The DNA for the CDR3 is TGTGCCAGCAGCCTAGCGGGGAGCTCCTACGAGCAGTACTTC. It specifies CASSLAGSSYEQYF.

This clonotype was detected many times. The chain joins TRBV29-1 to TRBJ2-7; possible D gene TRBD2, 5 bases. This CDR3 has 17 amino acids. CDR1 SQVTM and CDR2 ANQGSEA come from the germline V gene. Trimming shortened V by 6 bases and J by 3 bases, and 27 bases separated the two germline ends. CDR3 nucleotide sequence: TGCAGCGTCAAAATCCGGGTTCGAGCGGCCCCATTCTACGAGCAGTACTTC. Protein sequence: CSVKIRVRAAPFYEQYF.

This clonotype has ten or more counts. The chain carries TRBV19 and TRBJ2-7; weak D call: TRBD1 (6 bases). CDR1 and CDR2 (germline): LNHDA, SQIVND (reference sequence). The CDR3 loop spans 15 amino acids. V was cut by 4 bases and J by 2 bases, with 15 bases left in between. The CDR3 region has the DNA TGTGCCAGTAGTACCACACTGACAGGTGCCTACGAGCAGTACTTC. Encoded protein: CASSTTLTGAYEQYF.

This clonotype has ten or more counts. This rearrangement joins TRBV7-2 to TRBJ2-7; D unresolved. Trimming cost V 2 bases and J 2 bases, with 7 bases left between them. Per germline, CDR1 SGHTA and CDR2 FQGNSA. This CDR3 spans 13 amino acids. The CDR3 loop is CASSLNVPYEQYF. The CDR3 DNA reads TGTGCCAGCAGCTTAAATGTCCCCTACGAGCAGTACTTC. Filled out from reference TRBV7-2 and TRBJ2-7, the complete variable domain reads GAGVSQSPSNKVTEKGKDVELRCDPISGHTALYWYRQSLGQGLEFLIYFQGNSAPDKSGLPSDRFSAERTGGSVSTLTIQRTQQEDSAVYLCASSLNVPYEQYFGPGTRLTVT.

This clonotype was observed many times. J is TRBJ1-1 and V is TRBV29-1; D is undetermined. The CDR3 is made up of 10 amino acids. Deletions cut 6 bases from V and 6 bases from J, with 8 bases between. Germline V gives CDR1 SQVTM, CDR2 ANQGSEA. CDR3 bases: TGCAGCGTGTCCCAATCTGAAGCTTTCTTT. Translated: CSVSQSEAFF. Full variable domain (missing parts from reference TRBV29-1 and TRBJ1-1): SAVISQKPSRDICQRGTSLTIQCQVDSQVTMMFWYRQQPGQSLTLIATANQGSEATYESGFVIDKFPISRPNLTFSTLTVSNMSPEDSSIYLCSVSQSEAFFGQGTRLTVV.

This clonotype was counted between two and nine times. The chain is built from TRBV3-1 and TRBJ2-7; the match to TRBD1 covers 10 bases. CDR1 is LGHDT, CDR2 YNNKEL, per germline (reference sequence). The CDR3 spans 16 residues. V was clipped by 4 bases and J by 4 bases; unmatched bases: 10. The CDR3 loop is CASSPIDRGPFYEQYF. CDR3 sequence (DNA): TGTGCCAGCAGCCCTATCGACAGGGGGCCCTTTTACGAGCAGTACTTC.

CDR3 sequence: CASSLTTGDHEQYF. Here the CDR3 DNA reads TGTGCCAGCAGCTTAACGACAGGGGACCACGAGCAGTACTTC. V usage is TRBV7-2 and J usage is TRBJ2-7; TRBD1 matches 8 bases. Trimming cost V 2 bases and J 5 bases; bases outside gene matches: 5. This CDR3 has 14 residues. Germline CDR1 and CDR2: SGHTA and FQGNSA.

The sample holds a few counts of this clonotype. The V call is TRBV30, the J call TRBJ2-5, with 8 bases fitting TRBD2. The CDR3 runs to 16 residues. The germline CDR1 and CDR2 sequences are GTSNPN and SVGIG (reference sequence). With 1 base clipped from V and 0 bases from J, the junction kept 7 bases outside the gene matches. The CDR3 sequence is CAWSGGTSLYQETQYF. The CDR3 nucleotides are TGTGCCTGGAGTGGGGGGACTAGTTTATACCAAGAGACCCAGTACTTC.

This clonotype was recorded at least ten times. The chain is built from TRBV7-3 and TRBJ2-5; TRBD2 agrees at 15 bases. Trimming at V came to 5 bases and at J to 4 bases, leaving 2 bases not matched to a gene. The germline CDR1 and CDR2 sequences are SGHTA and FQGTGA. This CDR3 spans 15 amino acids. The CDR3: CASSRGLAGGETQYF. The CDR3 DNA is TGTGCCAGCAGCCGGGGACTAGCGGGAGGAGAGACCCAGTACTTC.

V gene TRBV5-5 combines with J gene TRBJ2-1; D possibly uses TRBD1 or TRBD2 (6 bases each). The CDR3 runs to 16 residues. Trimming stripped 4 bases from V and 4 bases from J, with 18 bases between. Germline V lookup: CDR1 SGHKS, CDR2 YYEKEE (reference sequence). Written as DNA, the CDR3 is TGTGCCAGCAGCCCGATATCCGGGGGCGGATACAATGAGCAGTTCTTC. This encodes CASSPISGGGYNEQFF. The complete variable domain, with remaining parts taken from reference TRBV5-5 and TRBJ2-1, reads DAGVTQSPTHLIKTRGQQVTLRCSPISGHKSVSWYQQVLGQGPQFIFQYYEKEERGRGNFPDRFSARQFPNYSSELNVNALLLGDSALYLCASSPISGGGYNEQFFGPGTRLTVL.

This clonotype was observed at least ten times. V gene TRBV20-1 combines with J gene TRBJ2-3; D may be TRBD1 or TRBD2 (5 bases each). Deletions cut 6 bases from V and 2 bases from J, with 12 bases between. The CDR3 is made up of 13 amino acids. Germline CDR1 DFQATT, CDR2 SNEGSKA (reference sequence). The CDR3 loop reads CSAHGAYTDTQYF. The CDR3 region has the DNA TGCAGTGCCCACGGGGCTTACACAGATACGCAGTATTTT.

This clonotype was counted at least ten times. The chain carries TRBV7-3 and TRBJ2-7; 7 positions agree with TRBD2. The length of the CDR3 is 14 residues. The V gene's germline CDR1 is SGHTA and CDR2 FQGTGA. The V segment lost 5 bases and the J segment 9 bases; nucleotides outside the gene matches: 13. This CDR3 is CASSPGSGPVGQYF. The CDR3 DNA sequence: TGTGCCAGCAGCCCGGGTAGCGGGCCGGTAGGGCAGTACTTC.

The table lists this clonotype with a few counts. CDR3 nucleotides: TGTGCCAGCAGCTCCAAACGGCTAGACAATGAGCAGTTCTTC. It is translated as CASSSKRLDNEQFF. This chain connects TRBV7-2 to TRBJ2-1; D is ambiguous. Germline CDR1 reads SGHTA; CDR2 reads FQGNSA. There are 14 residues in the CDR3. V lost 4 bases to trimming and J lost 5 bases, with 12 bases between them.

This rearrangement joins TRBV2 to TRBJ2-7; D is unresolved. Germline assignment: CDR1 SNHLY and CDR2 FYNNEI. Trimming left V 1 base short and J 2 bases short, with 9 bases between. There are 14 residues in the CDR3. DNA of the CDR3: TGTGCCAGCAGTGAAGGGGTACCTGCCTACGAGCAGTACTTC. Translating it yields CASSEGVPAYEQYF.

V gene TRBV11-2 combines with J gene TRBJ2-7; possible D gene TRBD2, 9 bases. Trimming took off 8 bases at V and 5 bases at J, with 22 bases between the two ends. The CDR3 totals 15 residues. Germline CDR1 and CDR2: SGHAT and FQNNGV. CDR3 in amino acids: CASRGQGGRANEQYF. The DNA of the CDR3 is TGTGCCAGCCGCGGACAGGGCGGGAGGGCCAACGAGCAGTACTTC.

This clonotype has a count of ten or more. This chain connects TRBV5-1 to TRBJ2-1; tentatively, D is TRBD1 or TRBD2 (5 bases each). The V gene's germline CDR1 is SGHRS and CDR2 YFSETQ. CDR3 length equals 15 residues. V lost 0 bases, J lost 2 bases, and 9 bases lay in between. DNA of the CDR3: TGCGCCAGCAGCTTGGGGGACGGAGCCTACAATGAGCAGTTCTTC. Protein product: CASSLGDGAYNEQFF.